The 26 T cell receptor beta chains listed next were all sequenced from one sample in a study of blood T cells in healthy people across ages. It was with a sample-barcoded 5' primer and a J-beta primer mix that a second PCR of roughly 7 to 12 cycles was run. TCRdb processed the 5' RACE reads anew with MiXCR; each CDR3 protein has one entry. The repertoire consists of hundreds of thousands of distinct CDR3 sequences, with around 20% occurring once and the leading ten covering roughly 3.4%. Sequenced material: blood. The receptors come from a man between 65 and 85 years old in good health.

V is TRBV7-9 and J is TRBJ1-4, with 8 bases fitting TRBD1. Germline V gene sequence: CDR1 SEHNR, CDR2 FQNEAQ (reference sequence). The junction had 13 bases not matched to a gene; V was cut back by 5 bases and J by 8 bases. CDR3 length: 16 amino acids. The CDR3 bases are TGTGCCAGCAGCCCCCTTTTTAGGACAGGGAAGGAAAAACTGTTTTTT. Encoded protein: CASSPLFRTGKEKLFF.

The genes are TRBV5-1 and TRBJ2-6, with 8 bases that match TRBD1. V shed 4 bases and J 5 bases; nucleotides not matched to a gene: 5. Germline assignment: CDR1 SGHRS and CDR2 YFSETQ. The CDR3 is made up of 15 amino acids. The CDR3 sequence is CASSGGTGRANVLTF. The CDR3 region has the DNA TGCGCCAGCAGCGGTGGGACAGGCAGGGCCAACGTCCTGACTTTC.

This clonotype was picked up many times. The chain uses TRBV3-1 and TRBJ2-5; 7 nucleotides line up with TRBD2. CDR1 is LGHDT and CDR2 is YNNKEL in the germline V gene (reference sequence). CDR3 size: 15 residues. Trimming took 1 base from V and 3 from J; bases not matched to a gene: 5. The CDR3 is CASSQGGTTKETQYF. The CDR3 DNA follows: TGTGCCAGCAGCCAAGGAGGGACTACAAAAGAGACCCAGTACTTC.

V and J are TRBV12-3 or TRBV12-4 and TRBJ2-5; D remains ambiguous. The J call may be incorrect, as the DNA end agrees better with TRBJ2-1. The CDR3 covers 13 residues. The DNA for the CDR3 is TGTGCCAGCAGTAGCATGAGGAACAATGAGCAGTTCTTC. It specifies CASSSMRNNEQFF.

Here the CDR3 reads CASSLLGRGRSDENNSPLHF. The CDR3 bases are TGTGCCAGCAGTCTCCTAGGACGGGGCCGATCCGACGAAAATAATTCACCCCTCCACTTT. The chain joins TRBV27 to TRBJ1-6; tentatively, D is TRBD1 (5 bases). The V gene's germline CDR1 is MNHEY and CDR2 SMNVEV (reference sequence). The CDR3 sequence is 20 residues long. V was shortened by 5 bases and J by 5 bases, with 28 bases between the two germline ends.

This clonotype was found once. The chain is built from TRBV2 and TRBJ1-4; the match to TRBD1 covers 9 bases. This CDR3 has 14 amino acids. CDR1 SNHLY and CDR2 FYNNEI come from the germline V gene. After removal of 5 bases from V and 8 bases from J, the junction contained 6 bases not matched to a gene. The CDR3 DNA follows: TGTGCCAGCAGTTTCGCCGGGACAGGGGAAAAACTGTTTTTT. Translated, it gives CASSFAGTGEKLFF.

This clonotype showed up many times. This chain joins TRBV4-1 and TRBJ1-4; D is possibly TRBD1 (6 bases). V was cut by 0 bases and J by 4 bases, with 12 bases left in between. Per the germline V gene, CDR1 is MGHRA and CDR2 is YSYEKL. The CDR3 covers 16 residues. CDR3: CASSQDSEQGNEKLFF. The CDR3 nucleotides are TGCGCCAGCAGCCAAGATTCCGAACAGGGTAATGAAAAACTGTTTTTT.

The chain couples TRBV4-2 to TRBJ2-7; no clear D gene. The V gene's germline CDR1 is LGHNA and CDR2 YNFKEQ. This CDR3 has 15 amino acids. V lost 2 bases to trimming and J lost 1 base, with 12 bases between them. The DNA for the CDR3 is TGTGCCAGCAGCCAAACGGGCGCTCGATCCTACGAGCAGTACTTC. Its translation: CASSQTGARSYEQYF.

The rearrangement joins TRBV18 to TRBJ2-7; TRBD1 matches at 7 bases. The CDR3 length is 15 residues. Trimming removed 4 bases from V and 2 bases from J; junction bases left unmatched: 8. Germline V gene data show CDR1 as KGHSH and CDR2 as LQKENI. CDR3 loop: CASSLKLTGAYEQYF. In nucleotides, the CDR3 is TGTGCCAGCTCACTAAAACTAACAGGGGCCTACGAGCAGTACTTC.

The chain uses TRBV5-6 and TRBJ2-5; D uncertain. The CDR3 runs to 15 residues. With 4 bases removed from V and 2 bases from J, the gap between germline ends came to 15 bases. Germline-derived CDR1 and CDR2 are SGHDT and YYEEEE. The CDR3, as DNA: TGTGCCAGCAGCCCCCTGGGTAAAAAACAAGAGACCCAGTACTTC. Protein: CASSPLGKKQETQYF.

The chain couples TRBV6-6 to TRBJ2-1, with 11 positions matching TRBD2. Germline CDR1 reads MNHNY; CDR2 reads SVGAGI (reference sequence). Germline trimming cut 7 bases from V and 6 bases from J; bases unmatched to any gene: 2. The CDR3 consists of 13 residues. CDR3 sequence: CASKTSGINEQFF. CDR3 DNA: TGTGCCAGCAAGACTAGCGGGATCAATGAGCAGTTCTTC.

The CDR3 protein is CSARTANEQFF. CDR3 in DNA: TGCAGTGCTAGAACGGCCAATGAGCAGTTCTTC. The chain has TRBV20-1 and TRBJ2-1, with D unclear. The V end lost 2 bases, the J end lost 6 bases, and 5 bases lay between the germline ends. CDR1 DFQATT and CDR2 SNEGSKA come from the germline V gene (reference sequence). The CDR3 loop spans 11 amino acids.

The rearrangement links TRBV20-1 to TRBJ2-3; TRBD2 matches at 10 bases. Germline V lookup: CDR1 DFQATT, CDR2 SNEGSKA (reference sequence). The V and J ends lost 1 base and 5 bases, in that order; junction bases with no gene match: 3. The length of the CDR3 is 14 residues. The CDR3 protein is CSARASGRGDTQYF. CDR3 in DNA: TGCAGTGCTAGAGCTAGCGGGAGAGGAGATACGCAGTATTTT.

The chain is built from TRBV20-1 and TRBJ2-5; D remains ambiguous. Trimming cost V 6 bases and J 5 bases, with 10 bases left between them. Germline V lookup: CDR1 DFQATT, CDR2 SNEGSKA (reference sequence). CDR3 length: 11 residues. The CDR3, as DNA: TGCAGTGCACCCAGGCGGGAGACCCAGTACTTC. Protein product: CSAPRRETQYF.

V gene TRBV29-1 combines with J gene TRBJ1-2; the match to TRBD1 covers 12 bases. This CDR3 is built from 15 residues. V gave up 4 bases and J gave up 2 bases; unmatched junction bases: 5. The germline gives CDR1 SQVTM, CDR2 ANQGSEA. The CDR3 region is CSVVGQGAVNYGYTF. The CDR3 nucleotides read TGCAGCGTTGTGGGACAGGGGGCTGTCAACTATGGCTACACCTTC. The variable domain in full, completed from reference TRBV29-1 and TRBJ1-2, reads SAVISQKPSRDICQRGTSLTIQCQVDSQVTMMFWYRQQPGQSLTLIATANQGSEATYESGFVIDKFPISRPNLTFSTLTVSNMSPEDSSIYLCSVVGQGAVNYGYTFGSGTRLTVV.

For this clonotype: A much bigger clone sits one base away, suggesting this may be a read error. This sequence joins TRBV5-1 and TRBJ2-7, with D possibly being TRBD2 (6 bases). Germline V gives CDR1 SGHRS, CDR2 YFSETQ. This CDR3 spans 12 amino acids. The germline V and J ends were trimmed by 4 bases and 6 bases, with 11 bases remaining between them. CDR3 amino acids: CASSITSCEQYF. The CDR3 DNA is TGCGCCAGCAGCATTACTAGCTGCGAGCAGTACTTC.

CDR3 loop: CASSLPRGQGAQETQYF. In DNA, the CDR3 is TGTGCCAGCAGTTTACCCCGAGGACAGGGGGCACAAGAGACCCAGTACTTC. The chain recombines TRBV28 with TRBJ2-7; 11 nucleotides line up with TRBD1. The end of the DNA fits TRBJ2-5 better, so the J call may be wrong. Germline V CDR1 and CDR2: MDHEN, SYDVKM. The CDR3 consists of 17 residues.

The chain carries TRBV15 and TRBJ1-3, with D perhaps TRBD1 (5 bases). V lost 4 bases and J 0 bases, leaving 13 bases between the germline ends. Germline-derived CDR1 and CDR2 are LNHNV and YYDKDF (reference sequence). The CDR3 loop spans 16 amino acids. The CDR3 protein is CATSTQGEDSGNTIYF. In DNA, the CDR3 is TGTGCCACCAGCACCCAGGGAGAGGACTCTGGAAACACCATATATTTT. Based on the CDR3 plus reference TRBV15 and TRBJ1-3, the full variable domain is DAMVIQNPRYQVTQFGKPVTLSCSQTLNHNVMYWYQQKSSQAPKLLFHYYDKDFNNEADTPDNFQSRRPNTSFCFLDIRSPGLGDTAMYLCATSTQGEDSGNTIYFGEGSWLTVV.

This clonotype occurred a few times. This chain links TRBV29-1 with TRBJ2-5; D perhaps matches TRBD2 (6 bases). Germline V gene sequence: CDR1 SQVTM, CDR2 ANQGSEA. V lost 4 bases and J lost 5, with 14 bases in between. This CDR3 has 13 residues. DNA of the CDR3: TGCAGCGTTGTAGGAGGGAGAGGGGAGACCCAGTACTTC. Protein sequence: CSVVGGRGETQYF.

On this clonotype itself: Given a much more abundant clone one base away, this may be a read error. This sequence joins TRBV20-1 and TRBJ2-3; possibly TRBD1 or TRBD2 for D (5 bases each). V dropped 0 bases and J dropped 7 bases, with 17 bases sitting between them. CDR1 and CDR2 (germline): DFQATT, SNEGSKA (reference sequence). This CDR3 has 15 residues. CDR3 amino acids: CSARDRGSGPHTQYF. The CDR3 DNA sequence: TGCAGTGCTAGAGATCGGGGTTCGGGACCACATACGCAGTATTTT.

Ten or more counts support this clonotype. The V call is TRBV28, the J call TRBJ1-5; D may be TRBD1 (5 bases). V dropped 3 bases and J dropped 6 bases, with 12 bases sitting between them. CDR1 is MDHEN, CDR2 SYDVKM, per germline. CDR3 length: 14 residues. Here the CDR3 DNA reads TGTGCCAGCAGTTTTCAGGGCACTAGTCAGCCCCAGCATTTT. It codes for CASSFQGTSQPQHF.

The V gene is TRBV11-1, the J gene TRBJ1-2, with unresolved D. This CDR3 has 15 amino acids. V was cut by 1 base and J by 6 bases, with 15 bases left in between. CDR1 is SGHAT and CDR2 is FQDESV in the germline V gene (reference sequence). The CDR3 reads CASSLVSPTPDGYTF. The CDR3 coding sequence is TGTGCCAGCAGCTTAGTAAGTCCGACCCCGGATGGCTACACCTTC.

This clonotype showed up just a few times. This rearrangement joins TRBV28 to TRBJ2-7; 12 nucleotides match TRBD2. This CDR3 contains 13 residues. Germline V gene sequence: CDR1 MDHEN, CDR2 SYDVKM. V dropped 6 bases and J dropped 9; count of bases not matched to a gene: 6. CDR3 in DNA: TGTGCCAGCAGAGAGACTAGCGGGAGCCTGCAGTACTTC. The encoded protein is CASRETSGSLQYF.

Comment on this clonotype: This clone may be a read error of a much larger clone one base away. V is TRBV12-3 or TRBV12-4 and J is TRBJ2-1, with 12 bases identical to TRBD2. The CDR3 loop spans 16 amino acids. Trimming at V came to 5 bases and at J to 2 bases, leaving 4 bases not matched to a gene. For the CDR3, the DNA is TGTGCCAGCAGTCCGCGACTAGCGGGAGCCTACAATGAGCAGTTCTTC. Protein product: CASSPRLAGAYNEQFF.

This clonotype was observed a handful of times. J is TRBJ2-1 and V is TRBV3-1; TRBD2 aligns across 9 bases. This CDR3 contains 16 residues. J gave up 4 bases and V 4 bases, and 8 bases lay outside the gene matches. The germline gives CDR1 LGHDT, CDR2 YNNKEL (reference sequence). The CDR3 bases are TGTGCCAGCAGCCCCTTTCCTAGCGGGGATTACAATGAGCAGTTCTTC. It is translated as CASSPFPSGDYNEQFF.

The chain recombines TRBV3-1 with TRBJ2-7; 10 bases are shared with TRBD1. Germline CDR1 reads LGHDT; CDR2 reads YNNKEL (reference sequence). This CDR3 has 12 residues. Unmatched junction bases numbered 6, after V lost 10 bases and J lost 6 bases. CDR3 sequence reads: CAIGTGESEQYF. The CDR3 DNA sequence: TGTGCCATCGGGACAGGGGAAAGCGAGCAGTACTTC.